This T cell receptor beta chain was observed in a study of tumor and adjacent non-tumor tissue in lung cancer. The wider study: Each sample yielded 3.9 million or so productive TCRbeta reads on average.

This CDR3 has 16 residues. Germline V gene lookup returns CDR1 SEHNR and CDR2 FQNEAQ (reference sequence). V shed 3 bases and J shed 0 bases, with 9 bases lying between them. Three rounds of nested PCR, following a modified ARM-PCR protocol, produced the TCRbeta library. Using its own MiXCR run on the multiplex PCR reads, TCRdb lists one record per CDR3 protein. This sample has 70,000 to 80,000 distinct CDR3 sequences, with just under 75% found just once. Study outcomes and limitations: TCR diversity was significantly greater in tumor than normal lung tissue. Shorter survival was associated with higher TCR diversity in tumors. In normal lung, the top 100 clones were significantly more dominant than in tumor.

This sample's RNA came from whole unsorted tissue. A remark on this clonotype: Antigen: not known.

The sample consisted of lung tumor tissue. The gene calls are TRBV7-9 and TRBJ2-6; D is ambiguous. This clonotype originated in a woman between 40 and 55 years old with non-small cell lung cancer. The chain's CDR3 is CASSFGSGSGANVLTF. The CDR3 DNA follows: TGTGCCAGCAGCTTTGGTTCCGGCTCTGGGGCCAACGTCCTGACTTTC.